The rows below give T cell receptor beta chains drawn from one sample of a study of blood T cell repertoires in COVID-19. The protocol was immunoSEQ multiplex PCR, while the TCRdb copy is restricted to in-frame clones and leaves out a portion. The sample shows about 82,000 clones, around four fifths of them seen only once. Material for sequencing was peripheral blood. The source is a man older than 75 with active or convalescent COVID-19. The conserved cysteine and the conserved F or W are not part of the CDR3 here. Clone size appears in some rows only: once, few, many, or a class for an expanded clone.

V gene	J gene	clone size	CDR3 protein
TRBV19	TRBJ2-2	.	ASSEGLAGGGTGELF
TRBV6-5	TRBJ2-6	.	ASNGGQGLPQDLT
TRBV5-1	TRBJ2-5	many	ASSLWEASGLQETQY
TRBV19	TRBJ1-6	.	ASSLGGVNSPLH
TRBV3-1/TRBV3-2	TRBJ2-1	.	ASSQDFWPPYNEQF
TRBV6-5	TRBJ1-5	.	ASRSTYSNQPQH
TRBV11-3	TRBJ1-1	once	ASSPGQGVSTEAF
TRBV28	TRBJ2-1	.	ASTGSGGQYNEQF
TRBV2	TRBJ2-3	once	ASSEYPTAPRRY
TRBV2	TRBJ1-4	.	ASSESWQGRANEKLF
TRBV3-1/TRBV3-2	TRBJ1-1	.	ASTPGGGVTF
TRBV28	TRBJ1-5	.	ASSLFLGAALGPQH
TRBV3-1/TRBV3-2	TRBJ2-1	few	ASSQDGSWINEQF
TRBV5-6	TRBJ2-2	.	ASSLYTGELF
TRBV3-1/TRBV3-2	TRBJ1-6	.	ASSHTGQGAYHSPLH
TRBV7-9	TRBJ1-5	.	ASSSDTGSKTQH
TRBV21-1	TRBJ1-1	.	ASRSGRGARDTEAF
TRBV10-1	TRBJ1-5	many	ASWTGAHSNQPQH
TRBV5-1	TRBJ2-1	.	ASSQETVTGDLLGGSYNEQF
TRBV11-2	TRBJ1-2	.	ASSPAGGYGYT
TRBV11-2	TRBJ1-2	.	ASSEGAGVYGYT
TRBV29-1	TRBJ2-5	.	SVELGTGHQETQY
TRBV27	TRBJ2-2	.	ASSLRGQGRTGELF
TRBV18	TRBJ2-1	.	ASSPFKAGPYNEQF
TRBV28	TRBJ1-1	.	ASSLTGRTEAF
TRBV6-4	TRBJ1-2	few	ASSDSAGRGGYT
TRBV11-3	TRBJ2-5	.	ASSYGGRSETQY
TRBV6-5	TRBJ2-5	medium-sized	ASSYFTAGVQETQY
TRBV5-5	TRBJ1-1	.	ASSLSDWRGRFFSTEAF
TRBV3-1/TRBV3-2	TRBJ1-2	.	ASSQPGQGNYGYT
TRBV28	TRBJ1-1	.	ASSLIRSLDTEAF
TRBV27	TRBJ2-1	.	ASSLRSVLAAYNEQF
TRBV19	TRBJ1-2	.	ASRSPGTEFYGYT
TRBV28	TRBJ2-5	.	ASSLDPGWQETQY
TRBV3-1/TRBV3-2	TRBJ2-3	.	ASSQGPSTDTQY